Presented here are 16 T cell receptor beta chains from one specimen sequenced in a study of CD8 T cell repertoires and HIV-1 epitope variants. No antigen has been assigned to these receptors. Assay: immunoSEQ multiplex PCR; the TCRdb copy retains only in-frame clones and omits some. This table holds 900 to 1,200 clones, 66% found once. Sequencing was performed on cultured CD8+ T cells derived from PBMCs. The receptor source for this set is a male donor with HIV.

The chain recombines TRBV4-1 with TRBJ2-7, with TRBD1 as a possible D gene (5 bases). Germline CDR1 and CDR2: MGHRA and YSYEKL. Trimming left V 1 base short and J 5 bases short, with 12 bases between. The length of the CDR3 is 14 residues. This CDR3 reads CASSQVGALDEQYF. The CDR3 DNA reads as TGCGCCAGCAGCCAAGTTGGGGCGTTGGACGAGCAGTACTTC.

This clone was counted a single time. This chain links TRBV9 with TRBJ1-4; D is possibly TRBD1 (6 bases). Trimming removed 4 bases from V and 8 bases from J, with 15 bases in between. This CDR3 has 14 residues. Germline-derived CDR1 and CDR2 are SGDLS and YYNGEE. For the CDR3, the DNA is TGTGCCAGCAGCCCATCGTGGACAGAAGAAAAACTGTTTTTT. Its protein product is CASSPSWTEEKLFF.

The genes are TRBV27 and TRBJ2-7; D is unclear. Deletions cut 5 bases from V and 2 bases from J, with 10 bases between. This CDR3 comprises 13 residues. Germline-derived CDR1 and CDR2 are MNHEY and SMNVEV (reference sequence). The CDR3 coding sequence is TGTGCCAGCAGTCCCGCCCGAACCTACGAGCAGTACTTC. The encoded protein is CASSPARTYEQYF.

The chain joins TRBV10-3 to TRBJ2-1, with D perhaps being TRBD1 or TRBD2 (5 bases each). Germline V gene sequence: CDR1 ENHRY, CDR2 SYGVKD. The CDR3 consists of 16 residues. V was pared by 3 bases and J by 0 bases, with 12 bases between. CDR3 amino acids: CAISEPQGRSYNEQFF. The CDR3 bases are TGTGCCATCAGTGAACCCCAGGGACGCTCCTACAATGAGCAGTTCTTC.

This clone is categorized as large. V usage is TRBV7-2 and J usage is TRBJ2-1; no reliable D call. The CDR3 totals 13 residues. V was trimmed by 1 base and J by 9 bases, leaving 10 bases between them. The germline gives CDR1 SGHTA, CDR2 FQGNSA. CDR3 amino acids: CASSLDGASEQFF. CDR3 coding DNA: TGTGCCAGCAGCTTAGACGGTGCCAGTGAGCAGTTCTTC. Variable domain in full (rest from reference TRBV7-2 and TRBJ2-1): GAGVSQSPSNKVTEKGKDVELRCDPISGHTALYWYRQSLGQGLEFLIYFQGNSAPDKSGLPSDRFSAERTGGSVSTLTIQRTQQEDSAVYLCASSLDGASEQFFGPGTRLTVL.

A few counts support this clone. The chain carries TRBV6-6 and TRBJ2-1; D unresolved. The V and J ends lost 0 bases and 10 bases respectively, with 10 bases between them. CDR3 length: 13 residues. The germline gives CDR1 MNHNY, CDR2 SVGAGI (reference sequence). CDR3 nucleotide sequence: TGTGCCAGCAGTTACTCGTCTACGGGCGAGCAGTTCTTC. It yields the protein CASSYSSTGEQFF.

This clone appeared a few times. V and J are TRBV10-3 and TRBJ2-5; 11 bases are shared with TRBD1. The CDR3 spans 16 residues. The V gene end was trimmed by 3 bases and the J gene end by 5 bases; junction bases not matched to a gene: 8. Germline V gene lookup returns CDR1 ENHRY and CDR2 SYGVKD. In DNA, the CDR3 is TGTGCCATCAGTGACCCCGGACAGGGGGCCGGGGAGACCCAGTACTTC. Protein product: CAISDPGQGAGETQYF.

This clone was detected once. CDR3 loop: CASSSVDRDQETQYF. The CDR3 DNA is TGTGCCAGCAGTTCCGTCGACCGAGACCAAGAGACCCAGTACTTC. The chain couples TRBV28 to TRBJ2-5; D is uncertain. V lost 4 bases and J 0 bases, leaving 12 bases between the germline ends. Germline V CDR1 and CDR2: MDHEN, SYDVKM. The CDR3 loop spans 15 amino acids.

The rearrangement joins TRBV27 to TRBJ2-7; tentative D call: TRBD1 (5 bases). Trimming left V 4 bases short and J 0 bases short, with 7 bases between. Germline-derived CDR1 and CDR2 are MNHEY and SMNVEV (reference sequence). The CDR3 extends over 13 amino acids. The CDR3: CASSYTGSYEQYF. As DNA, the CDR3 is TGTGCCAGCAGTTATACAGGCTCCTACGAGCAGTACTTC.

The chain employs TRBV5-6 and TRBJ2-7; D may be TRBD1 (5 bases). From germline, CDR1 is SGHDT and CDR2 YYEEEE. The length of the CDR3 is 14 residues. V was cut by 4 bases and J by 2 bases, with 13 bases left in between. As DNA, the CDR3 is TGTGCCAGCAGCGACTCGACAGTTACCTACGAGCAGTACTTC. Translating it yields CASSDSTVTYEQYF. Based on the CDR3 plus reference TRBV5-6 and TRBJ2-7, the full variable domain is DAGVTQSPTHLIKTRGQQVTLRCSPKSGHDTVSWYQQALGQGPQFIFQYYEEEERQRGNFPDRFSGHQFPNYSSELNVNALLLGDSALYLCASSDSTVTYEQYFGPGTRLTVT.

V is TRBV19 and J is TRBJ2-7; TRBD1 matches 9 bases. V gave up 5 bases and J gave up 3 bases; unmatched junction bases: 5. This CDR3 is built from 14 residues. Germline lookup yields CDR1 LNHDA and CDR2 SQIVND (reference sequence). The CDR3 DNA follows: TGTGCCAGTAGTCCCGGGACAGGGAACTACGAGCAGTACTTC. Amino acid sequence: CASSPGTGNYEQYF.

The chain couples TRBV27 to TRBJ1-1; the D is unclear. Germline V gene lookup returns CDR1 MNHEY and CDR2 SMNVEV (reference sequence). Trimming shortened V by 6 bases and J by 1 base, and 6 bases separated the two germline ends. CDR3 size: 12 residues. As DNA, the CDR3 is TGTGCCAGCAGGGAACAGAACACTGAAGCTTTCTTT. It is translated as CASREQNTEAFF.

The DNA for the CDR3 is TGTGCCAGCAGCTTGGATGGCAGGGAGTACGCTAGGCAGTACTTC. It encodes CASSLDGREYARQYF. This chain joins TRBV5-5 and TRBJ2-7; D tentatively reads TRBD1 or TRBD2 (5 bases each). Germline CDR1 is SGHKS and CDR2 is YYEKEE (reference sequence). Trimming removed 0 bases at V and 9 bases at J, with 19 bases between. The CDR3 is 15 amino acids.

This clone was recorded a few times. The rearrangement uses TRBV28 and TRBJ2-7; TRBD2 matches 12 bases. V shed 4 bases and J 0 bases; nucleotides not matched to a gene: 4. CDR1 is MDHEN, CDR2 SYDVKM, per germline. The CDR3 spans 16 residues. CDR3 region: CASSSLAGGLSYEQYF. CDR3 coding DNA: TGTGCCAGCAGTTCCCTAGCGGGAGGGCTCTCCTACGAGCAGTACTTC.

The CDR3 reads CASRVTGTYYEQYF. The CDR3 nucleotides are TGTGCCAGCAGGGTGACAGGGACATACTACGAGCAGTACTTC. V gene TRBV2 combines with J gene TRBJ2-7, with TRBD1 matching 7 bases. This CDR3 comprises 14 residues. Germline loops: CDR1 SNHLY, CDR2 FYNNEI. The V segment lost 6 bases and the J segment 3 bases; nucleotides outside the gene matches: 8.

The chain is built from TRBV9 and TRBJ2-7; D is possibly TRBD2 (6 bases). The CDR3 runs 13 residues. V dropped 3 bases and J dropped 5 bases, with 12 bases sitting between them. The V gene's germline CDR1 is SGDLS and CDR2 YYNGEE. This CDR3 is CASSGGTHNEQYF. CDR3 nucleotides: TGTGCCAGCAGCGGGGGGACTCATAACGAGCAGTACTTC.